Reported below is one T cell receptor (beta chain). The data are from a study of CD8 T cells in Susac syndrome. Sequencing of TCR beta was carried out in blood CD8+ and CD4+ T cells. cDNA came from approximately 0.5 to 1 ug RNA primed by random hexamers. TCR beta CDR3 was amplified by immunoSEQ multiplex PCR. This amplification extended across 54 Vbeta and 13 Jbeta segments. TCRdb redid the calling of the immunoSEQ multiplex PCR reads with MiXCR, one entry per CDR3 protein. Among 210,000 or so distinct CDR3 sequences listed, approximately 90% were seen once. The sequence came from a human donor with multiple sclerosis. What was sequenced was CD8+ T cells from PBMCs.

The CDR3 is CASSLAGTGNNEQFF. CDR3 sequence (DNA): TGTGCCAGCAGCCTTGCAGGGACCGGGAACAATGAGCAGTTCTTC. V usage is TRBV11-3 and J usage is TRBJ2-1; D tentatively reads TRBD1 or TRBD2 (5 bases each). V was cut by 5 bases and J by 5 bases, with 16 bases left in between. CDR1 and CDR2 (germline): SGHNT, YENEEA. The CDR3 is 15 amino acids.